This is a list of T cell receptor beta chains from one sample in a study of blood T cell repertoires in COVID-19. The table came from immunoSEQ multiplex PCR; TCRdb's copy has only in-frame clones and leaves some out. The repertoire has about 110,000 clones, 75% to 85% of them found once; the top ten carry 5% to 7.5%. The sequenced sample consisted of peripheral blood. The source of these receptors is an elderly man with COVID-19, enrolled during active disease. The CDR3 runs from the conserved cysteine through the conserved F or W.

j_call v_call cdr3_aa
TRBJ1-4 TRBV2 CASSPRGRDNEKLFF
TRBJ2-1 TRBV7-2 CASSVLADSYNEQFF
TRBJ2-5 TRBV13 CASSLARSPSQETQYF
TRBJ2-1 TRBV6-2/TRBV6-3 CASSRPTGSGYNEQFF
TRBJ1-5 TRBV4-1 CASSQGQGAHQPQHF
TRBJ2-3 TRBV6-5 CASKLAGGDTQYF
TRBJ1-1 TRBV10-3 CAISESDRNTEAFF
TRBJ1-5 TRBV7-8 CASSLGGLQPQHF
TRBJ1-3 TRBV7-9 CASSLAAQSGNTIYF
TRBJ2-1 TRBV15 CATRDGLAGTNEQFF
TRBJ1-4 TRBV27 CASTVPRRDRGGEKLFF
TRBJ1-3 TRBV30 CALTVGSGNTIYF
TRBJ1-2 TRBV7-9 CASSLAGTPAGIHF
TRBJ2-1 TRBV11-3 CASSFSGSSYNEQFF
TRBJ2-5 TRBV12-3/TRBV12-4 CASSQMARETQYF
TRBJ2-1 TRBV7-2 CASSLLAPAGGSYNEQFF
TRBJ1-5 TRBV30 CAWSEQGNQPQHF
TRBJ2-7 TRBV3-1/TRBV3-2 CASSQDRTTSYEQYF
TRBJ1-4 TRBV2 CASRRTGGGLREKLFF
TRBJ2-7 TRBV6-5 CASSGTRGSYEQYF
TRBJ2-1 TRBV28 CASSLLGAREQFF
TRBJ2-7 TRBV27 CASSWAQSSYEQYF
TRBJ2-1 TRBV6-4 CASSPETGNYNEQFF
TRBJ2-7 TRBV6-5 CASRREVGYEQYF
TRBJ1-4 TRBV28 CASRPRGPNWSEKLFF
TRBJ1-6 TRBV6-2/TRBV6-3 CASSYRGSPRSSPLHF
TRBJ1-2 TRBV28 CASATGTDYGYTF
TRBJ2-2 TRBV25-1 CASRGGSGNTGELFF
TRBJ2-7 TRBV2 CASSEYQTYEQYF
TRBJ2-5 TRBV11-2 CASSRAQGTGTQYF
TRBJ2-1 TRBV30 CAFDTVAYNEQFF
TRBJ2-1 TRBV7-6 CASSLAQASGGYNEQFF
TRBJ1-1 TRBV5-1 CASSLTGLDTEAFF
TRBJ1-5 TRBV6-5 CASGPGGWSNQPQHF
TRBJ2-7 TRBV7-9 CASSSRQGPGWNEQYF